This T cell receptor (beta chain) was profiled in a study of tumor-infiltrating lymphocytes in primary liver carcinoma. General observations from the study: A significantly higher top-250-clone fraction was recorded for tumors than for blood (p = 0.039).

Notes on this clonotype: Its antigen is currently unknown. This may be a read error, as it is one base from a much larger clone.

The CDR3 consists of 13 residues. CDR1 and CDR2 from the germline V gene are LGHNA and YNFKEQ. The template, around 520 ng total RNA, yielded TCR beta cDNA made with a constant-region primer. Generation of the TCR beta libraries relied on three nested multiplex PCR rounds using slightly modified ARM-PCR. PCR rounds one and two used TRBV1-TRBV30 forward primers with a C-beta reverse primer for roughly 9 cycles each. Each CDR3 protein is one row after TCRdb ran MiXCR on the multiplex PCR reads. Of hundreds of thousands of distinct CDR3 sequences in the sample, approximately 54% were seen once. Unsorted whole blood yielded blood RNA, and germline DNA was extracted as well.

This clonotype was sampled from a woman aged 25 to 39 with primary liver carcinoma and hepatitis B virus infection. Sequencing used peripheral blood. The chain is built from TRBV4-2 and TRBJ2-7; no clear D gene. CDR3 nucleotide sequence: TGTGCCAGCAGCCAAGATGGGAACTACAAGCAGTACTTC. Its translation: CASSQDGNYKQYF.